This T cell receptor beta chain was obtained from a study of T cell clones after liver transplantation (dated by TCRdb to the late 2010s). General notes on the study: The samples were obtained from ITN030ST, a randomized trial that attempted immunosuppression withdrawal within 2 years after liver transplantation. Donor-reactive T cell clones were identified by TCRbeta sequencing after a pre-transplant mixed lymphocyte reaction and then tracked in post-transplant blood. As an antigen-independent comparator for the donor-reactive sequences, third party-reactive TCRbeta sequences from pre-transplant MLRs were identified as well. Three of the eight recipients were HCV-positive; the others were transplanted for non-autoimmune, non-viral indications. Subjects received no induction therapy and standard immunosuppression until randomization at 12-24 months post-transplant. Tolerance was defined as complete withdrawal of immunosuppression for at least one year without a rise in liver enzymes beyond twice the upper limit of normal. Blood samples were collected pre-transplant, pre-randomization before withdrawal, and post-randomization after either full withdrawal or failed withdrawal. The studied cohort comprised 8 liver transplant recipients, 3 classified as tolerant and 5 as non-tolerant.

A remark on this clone: Its binding antigen is unknown. No much larger clonotype is one base removed from it; base qualities were not supplied.

High-throughput TCRbeta CDR3 sequencing of frozen genomic DNA was performed by immunoSEQ, including PCR amplification, mapping, bias correction and internal controls. The source study handled its data this way. Only productive rearrangements were retained, and each unique TCRbeta sequence was defined by its CDR3 nucleotide sequence together with its V and J gene. A sequence counted as donor-reactive only if the sequence showed at least 5-fold expansion in CFSE-low cells compared with unstimulated pre-transplant cells and had a frequency of at least 0.01%. Per-subject minimum frequency thresholds, based on the lowest-template unstimulated sample, ensured at least 90% detection power. Jensen-Shannon divergence between the top 1000 TCRbeta sequences after and before transplant was used to measure repertoire turnover. Changes in detection of donor-reactive sequences were tested with two-sided Fisher's exact tests. Here the immuneACCESS table is served through TCRdb, limited to in-frame sequences with V and J called. Missing clones are a known gap in these copies; in checked studies unresolved V genes cover under half, and the rest lacks a known reason. The V and J calls and clone size come from that table; D and trimming were worked out from the DNA. This sample comprises about 16,000 clones, approximately 80% of them detected only once. Approximately 35% of the sample belongs to the ten largest clones.

Reading from cysteine to phenylalanine, the CDR3 counts 12 amino acids. The only DNA kept is the CDR3, 36 bases in frame from the first base. For this chain, trimming is 7 bases at the V end and 3 bases at the J end, and the number of junction bases without a gene match is 3. From a lookup of the germline V gene, CDR1 and CDR2 are SQVTM and ANQGSEA. What the authors observed across the whole study: When repertoire turnover was accounted for, significantly reduced detection of donor-reactive sequences was found in 7 of 8 subjects for CD4 and in 8 of 8 subjects for CD8. Because allograft tissue specimens were not available, migration of donor-reactive T cells into the graft, rather than deletion, may have occurred. Donor-reactive sequences declined more than third party-reactive ones, suggesting partial antigen-specific deletion unrelated to withdrawal success. In most of the 8 subjects, circulating donor-reactive CD4 TCRbeta sequences decreased significantly after transplant, regardless of tolerance or HCV status. The conclusions were preliminary, being limited by small, heterogeneous patient numbers and by non-standardized post-transplant time points. Low numbers of available donor cells limited the measurable donor-reactive repertoire in two subjects.

Thawed unstimulated PBMCs were stained for CD3, CD4 and CD8 and FACS-sorted into CD3+CD4+ and CD3+CD8+ populations. All 8 studied subjects were randomized to withdrawal of immunosuppression. The Qiagen DNeasy Blood and Tissue Kit was used to isolate genomic DNA. The chain is encoded by TRBV29-1 joined to TRBJ2-1; TRBD1 fits 7 bases in the junction. This clonotype was obtained from a human patient who received a liver transplant. Some T cells may originate with the graft donor following a transplant. Sequenced here: CD8+ T cells from blood, sampled around 50 months after liver transplant. The DNA reads as follows: TGCAGCGAACGACAGGGCTACAATGAGCAGTTCTTC. Protein translation: CSERQGYNEQFF.